The rows below give T cell receptor beta chains drawn from one sample of a study of blood T cell repertoires in COVID-19. Clones were read by immunoSEQ multiplex PCR, and TCRdb kept only the in-frame ones, dropping some. The table lists about 170,000 clones, approximately 80% of them singletons. The sample comprised peripheral blood. The receptors come from a man in his sixties with acute or convalescent COVID-19. Each CDR3 is given with its conserved first and last residue. D genes are given only for firm matches. Rows may omit the clone size; those that give it use once, few, many or a size class.

>TRBJ1-2|TRBV3-1/TRBV3-2|-|-
TGTGCCAGCAGCCAACGAGGATCTTACTATGGCTACACCTTC
CASSQRGSYYGYTF
>TRBJ1-3|TRBV4-3|once|-
TGCGCCAGCAGCCGATCAACCATGGGCCCGGAAAGCTCTGGAAACACCATATATTTT
CASSRSTMGPESSGNTIYF
>TRBJ1-2|TRBV28|-|-
TGTGCCAGCAGTCCCAGCGACTATGGCTACACCTTC
CASSPSDYGYTF
>TRBJ1-1|TRBV19|-|-
TGTGCCAGTAGCCAGACAGGAATTGAAGCTTTCTTT
CASSQTGIEAFF
>TRBJ1-6|TRBV9|-|TRBD1
TGTGCCAGCAGCCCGGGACAGAGCTCCTATAATTCACCCCTCCACTTT
CASSPGQSSYNSPLHF
>TRBJ2-3|TRBV25-1|-|-
TGTGCCAGCACTACAGGAACTAGCACAGATACGCAGTATTTT
CASTTGTSTDTQYF
>TRBJ2-1|TRBV30|-|TRBD1
TGTGCCTGGAGCCTTGGGACAGGGGCCTACAATGAGCAGTTCTTC
CAWSLGTGAYNEQFF
>TRBJ1-6|TRBV3-1/TRBV3-2|-|-
TGTGCCAGCAGCCAAGAGGGGGGTAATTCACCCCTCCACTTT
CASSQEGGNSPLHF
>TRBJ2-5|TRBV7-3|-|-
TGTGCCAGCAGCCGGACTCCTGGGTACCAAGAGACCCAGTACTTC
CASSRTPGYQETQYF
>TRBJ1-1|TRBV6-5|once|TRBD1
TGTGCCAGCACTACCCAGGGGGGAGGCACTGAAGCTTTCTTT
CASTTQGGGTEAFF
>TRBJ2-5|TRBV9|once|TRBD1
TGTGCCAGCAGCGTAGAGGGGACAGGGCGGGAGACCCAGTACTTC
CASSVEGTGRETQYF
>TRBJ1-1|TRBV14|-|TRBD1
TGTGCCAGCAGCCAAGGACAGGGTAGGAACACTGAAGCTTTCTTT
CASSQGQGRNTEAFF
>TRBJ1-5|TRBV12-3/TRBV12-4|-|-
TGTGCCAGCAGGGGGGGGCGGATAAAACCCCAGCATTTT
CASRGGRIKPQHF
>TRBJ1-6|TRBV4-2|few|TRBD1
TGTGCCAGCAGCCAAGTGGGACAGGTCGATTCACCCCTCCACTTT
CASSQVGQVDSPLHF
>TRBJ1-1|TRBV3-1/TRBV3-2|few|TRBD1
TGTGCCAGCAGCCACCCACAGGGGATCGGAGCTTTCTTT
CASSHPQGIGAFF
>TRBJ2-1|TRBV6-5|-|-
TGTGCCAGCAGGAATACAGTCGACGACAATGAGCAGTTCTTC
CASRNTVDDNEQFF
>TRBJ2-7|TRBV4-1|-|-
TGCGCCAGCAGCCAAGATCGCGAATACGAGCAGTACTTC
CASSQDREYEQYF
>TRBJ1-2|TRBV5-1|-|-
TGCGCCAGCAGCCAGGGGCCAGATATCTATGGCTACACCTTC
CASSQGPDIYGYTF
>TRBJ1-6|TRBV3-1/TRBV3-2|-|TRBD1
TGTGCCAGCAGCCACCTCGGACAGGGCCCCGAAGGTACCCTCCACTTT
CASSHLGQGPEGTLHF
>TRBJ2-7|TRBV6-5|-|-
TGTGCCAGCATGAGGGTAAGCTCCTACGAGCAGTACTTC
CASMRVSSYEQYF
>TRBJ2-7|TRBV6-2/TRBV6-3|-|-
TGTGCCAGCAGTTACGCGACTTACGAGCAGTACTTC
CASSYATYEQYF
>TRBJ1-1|TRBV5-8|-|-
TGTGCCAGCAGCTTCTGGACGTCGGGGGATGTGGGCACTGAAGCTTTCTTT
CASSFWTSGDVGTEAFF
>TRBJ1-5|TRBV12-5|-|-
TGTGCTAGTGGTTTGGGGCCAGACAGGTATAGCAATCAGCCCCAGCATTTT
CASGLGPDRYSNQPQHF
>TRBJ2-7|TRBV6-6|once|-
TGTGCCAGCAGCCAGGGGTCCTACGAGCAGTACTTC
CASSQGSYEQYF
>TRBJ2-5|TRBV4-1|-|TRBD2
TGCGCCAGCAGCCCCCTCCTCCGGGGGGGAGAGACCCAGTACTTC
CASSPLLRGGETQYF
>TRBJ2-1|TRBV12-3/TRBV12-4|-|-
TGTGCCAGCAGTACGGAGAACAATGAGCAGTTCTTC
CASSTENNEQFF
>TRBJ2-5|TRBV9|-|-
TGTGCCAGCAGCGTAGGGATAGCGGTGGAGACCCAGTACTTC
CASSVGIAVETQYF
>TRBJ2-1|TRBV25-1|-|TRBD1
TGTGCCAGCAGCCTACAGGGGCGTGAGCAGTTCTTC
CASSLQGREQFF
>TRBJ1-2|TRBV2|once|-
TGTGCCAGCAGACCTCCCGGGACAACCCTTAGGGGCTACACCTTC
CASRPPGTTLRGYTF
>TRBJ2-6|TRBV5-5|-|-
TGTGCCAGCAGTTCCGCCGGGGCTGGGGCCAACGTCCTGACTTTC
CASSSAGAGANVLTF
>TRBJ1-5|TRBV19|-|-
TGTGCCAGTAGCAAGAGGTCAACTAGCAATCAGCCCCAGCATTTT
CASSKRSTSNQPQHF
>TRBJ2-3|TRBV13|-|TRBD1
TGTGCCAGCAGCGAAGCCGGGACAGGGGGCAAGGATACGCAGTATTTT
CASSEAGTGGKDTQYF
>TRBJ2-3|TRBV9|-|TRBD2
TGTGCCAGCATTCCAGGACTAGCGGGGGGCACAGATACGCAGTATTTT
CASIPGLAGGTDTQYF
>TRBJ2-2|TRBV7-9|-|TRBD1
TGTGCCAGCAGCTCACGCCAGGGGGCGATGGCCGGGGAGCTGTTTTTT
CASSSRQGAMAGELFF
>TRBJ1-6|TRBV9|few|-
TGTGCCAGCAGCCCGGACACCAATTCACCCCTCCACTTT
CASSPDTNSPLHF
>TRBJ2-5|TRBV19|-|-
TGTGCCAGTAGCAACCTAGGAGAGAAGACCCAGTACTTC
CASSNLGEKTQYF
>TRBJ2-1|TRBV6-5|-|TRBD1
TGTGCCAGCGCGGGGACAGGGGTAGTGGATGAGCAGTTCTTC
CASAGTGVVDEQFF
>TRBJ1-2|TRBV7-9|-|-
TGTGCCAGCAGCTCCCGGGAGGGTGGCGGCTATGGCTACACCTTC
CASSSREGGGYGYTF
>TRBJ1-3|TRBV11-2|few|-
TGTGCCAGCAGCTTAGTCGGGGGGTCCTCTGGAAACACCATATATTTT
CASSLVGGSSGNTIYF
>TRBJ1-3|TRBV18|few|TRBD1
TGTGCCAGCTCCCCCGGGACAGGGCGTACCGGAAACACCATATATTTT
CASSPGTGRTGNTIYF
>TRBJ1-2|TRBV30|-|-
TGTGCCTGGAGTGTGAAAGGGGCAGGCTATGGCTACACCTTC
CAWSVKGAGYGYTF
>TRBJ1-5|TRBV4-1|-|-
TGCGCCAGCAGCCAAGGAGGTATACAGGGACTACAGCCCCAGCATTTT
CASSQGGIQGLQPQHF
>TRBJ2-3|TRBV25-1|-|TRBD1
TGTGCCAGCAGTGATCCCGGGACAGCAACAGATACGCAGTATTTT
CASSDPGTATDTQYF
>TRBJ2-1|TRBV6-2/TRBV6-3|-|-
TGTGCCAGCAGTTTTAGCGGTTCCTACAATGAGCAGTTCTTC
CASSFSGSYNEQFF
>TRBJ2-5|TRBV15|-|TRBD1
TGTGCCACCAGTCCAAGAGGGGGCGAAGGACAGACCCAGTACTTC
CATSPRGGEGQTQYF
>TRBJ1-3|TRBV7-2|-|-
TGTGCCAGCAGCTTAGCGGCCTCTGGAAACACCATATATTTT
CASSLAASGNTIYF
>TRBJ1-1|TRBV7-3|-|-
TGTGCCAGCAGCTTAATGGGGGCAGGCACTGAAGCTTTCTTT
CASSLMGAGTEAFF
>TRBJ1-2|TRBV30|-|-
TGTGCCTGGAGTGTACCCGGTCTCTATGGCTACACCTTC
CAWSVPGLYGYTF
>TRBJ1-4|TRBV27|-|-
TGTGCCAGCAGTCCTACTGGACAGAATAATGAAAAACTGTTTTTT
CASSPTGQNNEKLFF
>TRBJ2-1|TRBV6-1|-|-
TGTGCCAGCAGTGAAAGAGGCAGGGATCACAATGAGCAGTTCTTC
CASSERGRDHNEQFF
>TRBJ1-2|TRBV28|-|-
TGTGCCAGCAGTTTAAGAAGGATGGCGGGCTATGGCTACACCTTC
CASSLRRMAGYGYTF
>TRBJ1-1|TRBV6-1|-|-
TGTGCCAGCAGTGAATTCCAGGGTTGGACTGAAGCTTTCTTT
CASSEFQGWTEAFF
>TRBJ1-5|TRBV28|-|TRBD1
TGTGCCAGCACCCCCGGGACAGGGGGCGCGGTGAATCAGCCCCAGCATTTT
CASTPGTGGAVNQPQHF
>TRBJ2-7|TRBV7-2|many|TRBD1
TGTGCCAGCAGCTCAGGGACAGGGGGGGTTTACGAGCAGTACTTC
CASSSGTGGVYEQYF
>TRBJ2-7|TRBV10-3|-|-
TGTGCCATCAGTGAGTCAATCGGGGGGCTCTACGAGCAGTACTTC
CAISESIGGLYEQYF
>TRBJ2-7|TRBV4-1|-|-
TGCGCCAGCAGCCAAGGTCTAATTATGTACGAGCAGTACTTC
CASSQGLIMYEQYF
>TRBJ2-2|TRBV12-3/TRBV12-4|-|-
TGTGCCAGCAGTTTTAGCGCCGGGGAGCTGTTTTTT
CASSFSAGELFF
>TRBJ2-1|TRBV6-5|-|-
TGTGCCAGCGGGCCCGATAACAATGAGCAGTTCTTC
CASGPDNNEQFF
>TRBJ1-2|TRBV5-1|once|-
TGCGCCAGCAGCTTGGCCGGACGGGAGGGCGGCTACACCTTC
CASSLAGREGGYTF